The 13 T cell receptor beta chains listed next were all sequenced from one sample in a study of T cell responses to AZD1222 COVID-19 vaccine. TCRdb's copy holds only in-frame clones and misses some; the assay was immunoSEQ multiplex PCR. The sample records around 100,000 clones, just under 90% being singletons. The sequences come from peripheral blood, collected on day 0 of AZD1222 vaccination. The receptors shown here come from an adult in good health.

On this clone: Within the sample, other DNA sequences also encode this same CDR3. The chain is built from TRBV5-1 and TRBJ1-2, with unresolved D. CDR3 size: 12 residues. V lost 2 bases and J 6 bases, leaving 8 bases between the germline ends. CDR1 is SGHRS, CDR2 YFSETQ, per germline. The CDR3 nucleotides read TGCGCCAGCAGCTTAGAAGGGAATGGCTACACCTTC. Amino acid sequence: CASSLEGNGYTF.

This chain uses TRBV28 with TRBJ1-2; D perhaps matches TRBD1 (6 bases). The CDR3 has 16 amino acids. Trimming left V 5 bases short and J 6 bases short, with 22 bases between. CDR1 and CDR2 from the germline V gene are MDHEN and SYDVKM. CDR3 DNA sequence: TGTGCCAGCAGTCCCGGCCTGGGGGCAGTGAGAGATGGCTACACCTTC. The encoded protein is CASSPGLGAVRDGYTF.

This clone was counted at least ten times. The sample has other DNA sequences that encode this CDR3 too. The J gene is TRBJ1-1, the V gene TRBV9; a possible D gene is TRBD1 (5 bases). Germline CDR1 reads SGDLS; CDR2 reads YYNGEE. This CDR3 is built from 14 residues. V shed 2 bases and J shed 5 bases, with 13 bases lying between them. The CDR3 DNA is TGTGCCAGCAGCGTTGGGGGGAAGGGGACTGAAGCTTTCTTT. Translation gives CASSVGGKGTEAFF.

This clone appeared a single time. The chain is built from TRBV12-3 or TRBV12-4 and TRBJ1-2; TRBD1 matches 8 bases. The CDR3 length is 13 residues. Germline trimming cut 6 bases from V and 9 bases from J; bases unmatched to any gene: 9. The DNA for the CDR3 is TGTGCCAGCAGCCCTCAGGGGGACAGGAGCTACACCTTC. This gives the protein CASSPQGDRSYTF.

Here the CDR3 DNA reads TGTGCCAGCAGCTTAGTGCACAATGAGCAGTTCTTC. This gives the protein CASSLVHNEQFF. V and J are TRBV11-2 and TRBJ2-1; D unresolved. CDR3 length: 12 residues. Deletions cut 1 base from V and 5 bases from J, with 3 bases between. Germline V gives CDR1 SGHAT, CDR2 FQNNGV. The whole variable domain, filled in from reference TRBV11-2 and TRBJ2-1, reads EAGVAQSPRYKIIEKRQSVAFWCNPISGHATLYWYQQILGQGPKLLIQFQNNGVVDDSQLPKDRFSAERLKGVDSTLKIQPAKLEDSAVYLCASSLVHNEQFFGPGTRLTVL.

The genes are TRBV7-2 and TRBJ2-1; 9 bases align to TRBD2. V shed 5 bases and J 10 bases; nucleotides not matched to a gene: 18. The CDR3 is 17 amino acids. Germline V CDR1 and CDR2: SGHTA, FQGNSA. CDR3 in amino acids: CASSDYARLAEGGEQFF. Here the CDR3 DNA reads TGTGCCAGCAGCGACTATGCCCGACTAGCGGAAGGAGGGGAGCAGTTCTTC.

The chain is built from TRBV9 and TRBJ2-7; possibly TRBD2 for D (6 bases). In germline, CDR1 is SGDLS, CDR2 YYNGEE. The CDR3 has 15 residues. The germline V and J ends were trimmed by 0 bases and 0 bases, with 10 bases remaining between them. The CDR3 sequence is CASSVGGDISYEQYF. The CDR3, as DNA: TGTGCCAGCAGCGTAGGGGGGGATATCTCCTACGAGCAGTACTTC.

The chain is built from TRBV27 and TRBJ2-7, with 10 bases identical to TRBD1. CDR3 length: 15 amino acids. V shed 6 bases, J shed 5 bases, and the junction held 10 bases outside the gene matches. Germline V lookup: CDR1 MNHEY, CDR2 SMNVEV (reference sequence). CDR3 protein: CASRGLGTGENEQYF. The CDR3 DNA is TGTGCCAGCAGGGGCTTAGGGACAGGGGAAAACGAGCAGTACTTC.

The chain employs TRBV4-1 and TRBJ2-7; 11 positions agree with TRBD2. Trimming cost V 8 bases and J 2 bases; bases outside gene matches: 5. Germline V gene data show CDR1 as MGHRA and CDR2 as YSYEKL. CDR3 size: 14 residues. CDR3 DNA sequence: TGCGCCAGCGCCTTAGCGGGAGGGCCCTACGAGCAGTACTTC. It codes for CASALAGGPYEQYF.

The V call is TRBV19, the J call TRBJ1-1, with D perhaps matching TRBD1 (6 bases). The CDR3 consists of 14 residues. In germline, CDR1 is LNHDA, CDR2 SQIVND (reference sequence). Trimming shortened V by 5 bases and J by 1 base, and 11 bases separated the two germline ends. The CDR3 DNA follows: TGTGCCAGTAGTGACCTACAGGGGAACACTGAAGCTTTCTTT. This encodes CASSDLQGNTEAFF.

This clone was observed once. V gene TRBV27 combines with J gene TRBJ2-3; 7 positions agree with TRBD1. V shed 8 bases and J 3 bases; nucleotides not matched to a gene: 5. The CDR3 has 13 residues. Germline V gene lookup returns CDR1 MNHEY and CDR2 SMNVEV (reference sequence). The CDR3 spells CASRDRVTDTQYF. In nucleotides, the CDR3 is TGTGCCAGCCGAGACAGGGTAACAGATACGCAGTATTTT.

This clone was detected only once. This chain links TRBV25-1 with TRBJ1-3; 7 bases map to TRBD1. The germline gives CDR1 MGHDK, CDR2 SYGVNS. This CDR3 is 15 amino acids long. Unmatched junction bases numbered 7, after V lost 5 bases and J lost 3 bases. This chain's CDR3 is CASSQDRLYGNTIYF. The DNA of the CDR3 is TGTGCCAGCAGTCAGGACAGGCTATATGGAAACACCATATATTTT. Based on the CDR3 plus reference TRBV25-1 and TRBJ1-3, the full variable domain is EADIYQTPRYLVIGTGKKITLECSQTMGHDKMYWYQQDPGMELHLIHYSYGVNSTEKGDLSSESTVSRIRTEHFPLTLESARPSHTSQYLCASSQDRLYGNTIYFGEGSWLTVV.

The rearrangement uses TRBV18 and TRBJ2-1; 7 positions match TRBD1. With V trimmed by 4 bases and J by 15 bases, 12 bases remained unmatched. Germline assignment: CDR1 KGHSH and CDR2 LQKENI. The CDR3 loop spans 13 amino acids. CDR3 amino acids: CASSQEGASELFF. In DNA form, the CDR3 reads TGTGCCAGCTCACAAGAGGGGGCTAGTGAATTGTTCTTC.